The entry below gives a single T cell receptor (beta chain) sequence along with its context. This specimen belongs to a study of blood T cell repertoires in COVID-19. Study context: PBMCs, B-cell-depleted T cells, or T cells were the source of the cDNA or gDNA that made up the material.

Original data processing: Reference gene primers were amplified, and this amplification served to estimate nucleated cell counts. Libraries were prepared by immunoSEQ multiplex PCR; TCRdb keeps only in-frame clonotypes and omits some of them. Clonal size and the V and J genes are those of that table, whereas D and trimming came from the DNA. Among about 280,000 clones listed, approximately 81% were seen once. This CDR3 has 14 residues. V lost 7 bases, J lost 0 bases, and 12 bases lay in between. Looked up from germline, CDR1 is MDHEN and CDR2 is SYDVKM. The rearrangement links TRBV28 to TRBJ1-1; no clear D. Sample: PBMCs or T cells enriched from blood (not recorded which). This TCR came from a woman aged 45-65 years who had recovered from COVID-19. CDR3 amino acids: CASTVNFMNTEAFF. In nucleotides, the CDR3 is TGTGCCAGCACGGTCAATTTCATGAACACTGAAGCTTTCTTT.